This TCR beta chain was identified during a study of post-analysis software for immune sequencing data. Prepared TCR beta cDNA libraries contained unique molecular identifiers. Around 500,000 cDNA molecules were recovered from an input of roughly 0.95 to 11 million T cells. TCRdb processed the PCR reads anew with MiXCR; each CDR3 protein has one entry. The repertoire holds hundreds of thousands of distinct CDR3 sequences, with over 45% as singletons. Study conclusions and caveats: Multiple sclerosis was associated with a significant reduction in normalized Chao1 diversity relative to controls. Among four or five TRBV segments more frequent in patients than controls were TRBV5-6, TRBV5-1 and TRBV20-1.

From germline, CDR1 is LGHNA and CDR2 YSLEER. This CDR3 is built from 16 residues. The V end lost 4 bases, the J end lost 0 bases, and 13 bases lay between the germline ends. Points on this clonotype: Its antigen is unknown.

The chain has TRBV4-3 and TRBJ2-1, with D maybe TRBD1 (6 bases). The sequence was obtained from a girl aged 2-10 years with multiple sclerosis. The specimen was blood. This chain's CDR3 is CASSPGTQSSYNEQFF. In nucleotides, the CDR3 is TGCGCCAGCAGCCCCGGGACACAAAGCTCCTACAATGAGCAGTTCTTC.